This TCR beta chain derives from a study of T-cell reconstitution after alpha-beta-depleted transplantation in children. Study-level findings and limits: T-cell counts and diversity were attributed mostly to newly produced T cells one year after transplant. The origin of high day-60 TCRbeta diversity in some patients lay in surviving recipient T cells and thymic progenitors. Expanded graft clones, several hundred of them, were reportedly the source of alpha-beta T cells about two months after transplant.

The library targeted TCRbeta and was prepared with unique molecular identifiers. Each CDR3 protein is one row after TCRdb ran MiXCR on the PCR reads. Found here are around 670,000 distinct CDR3 sequences, around 12% of them singletons; the top ten hold 0.79%. The CDR3 is 18 residues long. Concerning this clonotype: The target antigen is unknown. A read error may be the cause here, since a much bigger clone is one base away.

V gene TRBV12-3 or TRBV12-4 combines with J gene TRBJ2-1; perhaps TRBD1 as D (9 bases). This TCR was sampled from a girl under 10 years old with congenital amegakaryocytic thrombocytopenia, due to receive a stem cell transplant. Here the sequenced sample was PBMCs, taken before TCRalphabeta/CD19-depleted stem cell transplant. The CDR3 loop is CAISLAGQGIGVHNEQFF. The CDR3 coding sequence is TGTGCCATCAGTTTAGCGGGACAGGGTATCGGAGTGCACAATGAGCAGTTCTTC.